What follows are 32 T cell receptor beta chains derived from one specimen sequenced in a study of molecular identifiers for immune sequencing clone quantification. Each CDR3 protein gets one entry after TCRdb re-called the PCR reads with MiXCR. The sample consists of more than 550,000 distinct CDR3 sequences, about 25% of them appearing once. Material for sequencing was naive CD8+ T cells from blood, with Jurkat cell RNA spiked in. Subset defined: FACS-sorted CD8+CD4-CCR7+CD45RA+ naive T cells. The source is a human donor in good health. Some libraries in this study had Jurkat cell RNA spiked in.

This chain links TRBV7-9 with TRBJ2-5, with 8 bases matching TRBD2. CDR3 size: 14 residues. In germline, CDR1 is SEHNR, CDR2 FQNEAQ (reference sequence). After removal of 5 bases from V and 3 bases from J, the junction contained 5 bases not matched to a gene. CDR3 nucleotides: TGTGCCAGCAGCCTAATAGCGGGAAAAGAGACCCAGTACTTC. Its translation: CASSLIAGKETQYF.

As regards this clonotype: A much larger clone differs from this one at a single base, so this may be a read error. The rearrangement links TRBV6-1 to TRBJ1-2; unclear D gene. This CDR3 region has 15 residues. The V gene lost 4 bases and the J gene lost 4 bases, with 16 bases spanning the gap. CDR1 and CDR2 from the germline V gene are MNHNS and SASEGT. The CDR3 DNA sequence: TGTGCCAGCAGTGGATTAGGCCAGAATCCCTATGGCTACACCTTC. It yields the protein CASSGLGQNPYGYTF.

Of note for this clonotype: A much larger clone is a single base away; this may be a read error. The chain uses TRBV7-9 and TRBJ2-1, with 10 bases fitting TRBD1. Germline assignment: CDR1 SEHNR and CDR2 FQNEAQ (reference sequence). This CDR3 spans 15 amino acids. CDR3 DNA sequence: TGTGCCAGCAGCTTAGGACAGGGGGCCTACAATGCGCAGTTCTTC. Translating gives CASSLGQGAYNAQFF.

In this sample, this clonotype turned up once. Being one base from a much bigger clone, this may be a read error. This chain uses TRBV28 with TRBJ1-5; D unresolved. The CDR3 covers 15 residues. Per the germline V gene, CDR1 is MDHEN and CDR2 is SYDVKM. CDR3 amino acids: CASSFRGIPNQPQRF. The CDR3 bases are TGTGCCAGCAGTTTTCGAGGGATCCCCAATCAGCCCCAGCGTTTT. Drawing the rest from reference TRBV28 and TRBJ1-5, the complete variable domain is DVKVTQSSRYLVKRTGEKVFLECVQDMDHENMFWYRQDPGLGLRLIYFSYDVKMKEKGDIPEGYSVSREKKERFSLILESASTNQTSMYLCASSFRGIPNQPQRFGDGTRLSIL.

The chain recombines TRBV5-1 with TRBJ2-1; tentatively, D is TRBD1 (6 bases). From germline, CDR1 is SGHRS and CDR2 YFSETQ. This CDR3 comprises 17 residues. The germline V and J ends were trimmed by 2 bases and 0 bases, with 15 bases remaining between them. CDR3 region: CASSFNPPQGSYNEQFF. The CDR3 DNA is TGCGCCAGCAGCTTTAACCCCCCACAGGGCTCCTACAATGAGCAGTTCTTC.

In this sample, this clonotype turned up many times. The chain links TRBV27 to TRBJ2-7, with 8 bases that match TRBD1. The V segment lost 4 bases and the J segment 6 bases; nucleotides outside the gene matches: 8. This CDR3 spans 14 amino acids. Germline CDR1 and CDR2: MNHEY and SMNVEV (reference sequence). CDR3 protein: CASSSTLTGVEQYF. The CDR3 DNA follows: TGTGCCAGCAGTTCGACCCTGACAGGGGTCGAGCAGTACTTC.

This rearrangement joins TRBV7-9 to TRBJ2-7; 9 bases are shared with TRBD1. This CDR3 comprises 15 residues. Per germline, CDR1 SEHNR and CDR2 FQNEAQ (reference sequence). The J segment lost 3 bases and the V segment lost 4 bases, leaving 7 bases of the junction unmatched. The CDR3 loop reads CASSSGQGTGYEQYF. The DNA for the CDR3 is TGTGCCAGCAGCTCCGGACAGGGGACAGGCTACGAGCAGTACTTC. The full variable domain, in which reference TRBV7-9 and TRBJ2-7 provide the parts outside the CDR3, is DTGVSQNPRHKITKRGQNVTFRCDPISEHNRLYWYRQTLGQGPEFLTYFQNEAQLEKSRLLSDRFSAERPKGSFSTLEIQRTEQGDSAMYLCASSSGQGTGYEQYFGPGTRLTVT.

About this clonotype: A read error is possible here, since a much larger clone lies one base away. The V call is TRBV4-3, the J call TRBJ1-5; no clear D. The CDR3 covers 15 residues. Germline loops: CDR1 LGHNA, CDR2 YSLEER. This CDR3 is CARSQSHGSNQPQHF. CDR3 coding DNA: TGCGCCCGCAGCCAAAGTCACGGTAGCAATCAGCCCCAGCATTTT.

The CDR3, as DNA: TGCAGTGCTAGAGTAACTGACAGGTCCTACGAGCAGTACTTC. It is translated as CSARVTDRSYEQYF. V usage is TRBV20-1 and J usage is TRBJ2-7; a weak D match, TRBD1 (6 bases). The V gene's germline CDR1 is DFQATT and CDR2 SNEGSKA (reference sequence). The CDR3 length is 14 residues. Trimming took 1 base from V and 1 from J, leaving 11 bases between them.

On this clonotype itself: This may come from a read error, since a much larger clone is one base off. V gene TRBV5-1 combines with J gene TRBJ2-5; 9 bases are shared with TRBD2. Germline CDR1 SGHRS, CDR2 YFSETQ. This CDR3 contains 15 residues. CDR3 sequence reads: CASSYSGRPQEAQYF. The CDR3 DNA sequence: TGCGCCAGCAGCTATAGCGGGAGACCTCAAGAGGCCCAGTACTTC.

In the case of this clonotype: Its ends do not fully match the called genes, so a read error is possible. The chain links TRBV7-9 to TRBJ2-7; D gene unclear. CDR3 length: 14 residues. Germline V gives CDR1 SEHNR, CDR2 FQNEAQ (reference sequence). In nucleotides, the CDR3 is TGTGCCAGCAGCTTAGTTCCCAGCCCCTACGAGCATTACTTC. The encoded protein is CASSLVPSPYEHYF.

The sample holds a few counts of this clonotype. The chain carries TRBV7-9 and TRBJ1-6; D gene unclear. Trimming removed 8 bases at V and 7 bases at J, with 18 bases between. The CDR3 covers 15 residues. CDR1 is SEHNR, CDR2 FQNEAQ, per germline (reference sequence). CDR3 amino acids: CASGSEGRSNSPLHF. For the CDR3, the DNA is TGTGCCAGCGGAAGTGAGGGCCGCTCGAATTCACCCCTCCACTTT.

Turning to this clonotype: Since a much larger clone is just one base distant, this may be a read error. This sequence joins TRBV27 and TRBJ2-4; D is perhaps TRBD1 (6 bases). Germline V lookup: CDR1 MNHEY, CDR2 SMNVEV (reference sequence). CDR3 length: 16 residues. The CDR3 is CASSWGPVGAKNVQYF. The CDR3 region has the DNA TGTGCCAGCAGTTGGGGACCTGTGGGGGCCAAAAACGTTCAGTACTTC.

In its sample, this clonotype was seen many times. The J gene is TRBJ2-5, the V gene TRBV4-3; D call uncertain. V dropped 0 bases and J dropped 5 bases, with 10 bases sitting between them. The CDR3 runs 14 residues. Germline assignment: CDR1 LGHNA and CDR2 YSLEER. CDR3: CASSQDHPRETQYF. The CDR3, as DNA: TGCGCCAGCAGCCAAGACCACCCACGGGAGACCCAGTACTTC.

This clonotype has only a few counts. The V and J genes are TRBV14 and TRBJ2-2; possibly TRBD1 or TRBD2 for D (5 bases each). The germline CDR1 and CDR2 sequences are SGHDN and FVKESK. This CDR3 spans 17 amino acids. Trimming took off 0 bases at V and 7 bases at J, with 18 bases between the two ends. The CDR3 spells CASSQDFRGKTNGELFF. CDR3 coding DNA: TGTGCCAGCAGCCAAGATTTTCGGGGCAAAACGAACGGGGAGCTGTTTTTT. The variable domain in full, completed from reference TRBV14 and TRBJ2-2, reads EAGVTQFPSHSVIEKGQTVTLRCDPISGHDNLYWYRRVMGKEIKFLLHFVKESKQDESGMPNNRFLAERTGGTYSTLKVQPAELEDSGVYFCASSQDFRGKTNGELFFGEGSRLTVL.

The chain joins TRBV5-1 to TRBJ2-3; D gene unclear. Germline-derived CDR1 and CDR2 are SGHRS and YFSETQ. CDR3 length: 16 amino acids. Between the trimmed V and J ends, which lost 4 bases and 2 bases, there was a span of 17 bases. CDR3 nucleotides: TGCGCCAGCAGCCTGGTTGGGCCTACGATCACAGATACGCAGTATTTT. This gives the protein CASSLVGPTITDTQYF.

V usage is TRBV19 and J usage is TRBJ2-1; D is undetermined. The ends were cut back, 9 bases at V and 11 bases at J, with 14 bases in the middle. CDR1 is LNHDA, CDR2 SQIVND, per germline (reference sequence). The CDR3 covers 11 residues. The CDR3, as DNA: TGTGCCAGCCACGGTGGGGTTAAGCAGTTCTTC. Translated, it gives CASHGGVKQFF.

This chain connects TRBV6-4 to TRBJ2-3, with TRBD2 as a possible D gene (6 bases). Germline values: CDR1 MRHNA, CDR2 SNTAGT. The V gene lost 2 bases and the J gene lost 4 bases, with 16 bases spanning the gap. This CDR3 region has 16 residues. The CDR3 here is CASSDGGSLEPDTQYF. The CDR3, as DNA: TGTGCCAGCAGTGACGGGGGGTCCTTAGAACCAGATACGCAGTATTTT.

This clonotype was seen only once. A much larger clone differs from this one at a single base, so this may be a read error. The CDR3 reads CSALPRTYSDTQCF. CDR3 sequence (DNA): TGCAGTGCTCTCCCTCGTACATATTCAGATACGCAGTGTTTT. V is TRBV20-1 and J is TRBJ2-3; no reliable D call. Germline values: CDR1 DFQATT, CDR2 SNEGSKA (reference sequence). The CDR3 has 14 amino acids.

This chain connects TRBV29-1 to TRBJ2-1, with 11 bases matching TRBD2. From germline, CDR1 is SQVTM and CDR2 ANQGSEA. This CDR3 contains 17 residues. The V segment lost 0 bases and the J segment 4 bases; nucleotides outside the gene matches: 8. The CDR3 sequence is CSVEESIAGGLYNEQFF. CDR3 coding DNA: TGCAGCGTTGAAGAATCAATAGCGGGAGGGCTATACAATGAGCAGTTCTTC.

The rearrangement links TRBV9 to TRBJ2-2; 15 bases align to TRBD2. This CDR3 contains 18 residues. CDR1 and CDR2 from the germline V gene are SGDLS and YYNGEE. J gave up 4 bases and V 3 bases, and 7 bases lay outside the gene matches. In DNA, the CDR3 is TGTGCCAGCAGCGATGGACTAGCGGGAGGGCCTATCACCGGGGAGCTGTTTTTT. Its translation: CASSDGLAGGPITGELFF.

This clonotype has ten or more counts. The chain joins TRBV28 to TRBJ2-7; D is possibly TRBD1 (6 bases). CDR1 is MDHEN, CDR2 SYDVKM, per germline. This CDR3 is built from 15 residues. V was trimmed by 3 bases and J by 3 bases, leaving 15 bases between them. CDR3 loop: CASSFGVDSDYEQYF. CDR3 in DNA: TGTGCCAGCAGTTTCGGGGTGGACAGCGACTACGAGCAGTACTTC.

This clonotype was counted ten times or more. The chain is built from TRBV7-9 and TRBJ2-5, with D perhaps TRBD2 (6 bases). The V gene lost 9 bases and the J gene lost 4 bases, with 18 bases spanning the gap. This CDR3 region has 14 residues. CDR1 is SEHNR, CDR2 FQNEAQ, per germline (reference sequence). CDR3 DNA: TGTGCCAGTCGGGGGACGACTAGGGGAGAGACCCAGTACTTC. This codes for CASRGTTRGETQYF.

V usage is TRBV20-1 and J usage is TRBJ2-2; TRBD2 might be the D (5 bases). The V gene lost 2 bases and the J gene lost 5 bases, with 6 bases spanning the gap. Germline assignment: CDR1 DFQATT and CDR2 SNEGSKA (reference sequence). This CDR3 spans 12 amino acids. CDR3 DNA sequence: TGCAGTGCTAGAACGGGGACCGGGGAGCTGTTTTTT. Protein sequence: CSARTGTGELFF.

A note on this clonotype: Just one base apart from a much larger clone, this may be a read error. The chain carries TRBV11-2 and TRBJ2-5; D unresolved. This CDR3 has 12 amino acids. Germline V gene data show CDR1 as SGHAT and CDR2 as FQNNGV. V was trimmed by 7 bases and J by 2 bases, leaving 8 bases between them. The CDR3 nucleotides read TGTGCCAGCAACTTTGGGCAAGAGACCCAGTACTTC. Its protein is CASNFGQETQYF.

The genes are TRBV6-2 or TRBV6-3 and TRBJ2-7; D is possibly TRBD2 (6 bases). Trimming shortened V by 0 bases and J by 4 bases, and 16 bases separated the two germline ends. This CDR3 spans 16 amino acids. The germline CDR1 and CDR2 sequences are MNHEY and SVGEGT. CDR3 in DNA: TGTGCCAGCAGTTACTCTCGGGACTCCATCTCTTACGAGCAGTACTTC. Amino acid sequence: CASSYSRDSISYEQYF.

The table lists this clonotype with many counts. V is TRBV13 and J is TRBJ2-5, with 8 bases identical to TRBD2. After removal of 5 bases from V and 0 bases from J, the junction contained 8 bases not matched to a gene. Germline CDR1 PRHDT, CDR2 FYEKMQ (reference sequence). The CDR3 is made up of 16 amino acids. The CDR3 sequence is CASSPAGGAYQETQYF. The CDR3 DNA reads as TGTGCCAGCAGCCCAGCCGGGGGGGCGTACCAAGAGACCCAGTACTTC. Supplemented by reference TRBV13 and TRBJ2-5, the full variable domain reads AAGVIQSPRHLIKEKRETATLKCYPIPRHDTVYWYQQGPGQDPQFLISFYEKMQSDKGSIPDRFSAQQFSDYHSELNMSSLELGDSALYFCASSPAGGAYQETQYFGPGTRLLVL.

This clonotype showed up just a few times. The chain has TRBV6-2 or TRBV6-3 and TRBJ2-7, with D possibly being TRBD2 (5 bases). Germline CDR1 MNHEY, CDR2 SVGEGT. This CDR3 region has 14 residues. V lost 6 bases and J lost 2, with 14 bases in between. CDR3 bases: TGTGCCAGCAGCCCCGTTGGACTTACCTACGAGCAGTACTTC. It specifies CASSPVGLTYEQYF.

The chain recombines TRBV10-1 with TRBJ2-5; possibly TRBD2 for D (5 bases). Trimming shortened V by 6 bases and J by 9 bases, and 23 bases separated the two germline ends. Germline V lookup: CDR1 WNHNN, CDR2 SYGVQD (reference sequence). The CDR3 covers 15 residues. The CDR3 DNA reads as TGCGCCAGCAGCCTCGGGCGTGAGCCCGGGGAGCCCCAGTACTTC. Translating it yields CASSLGREPGEPQYF.

This clonotype was seen repeatedly, ten times or more. The V gene is TRBV29-1, the J gene TRBJ1-1; the D gene is possibly TRBD1 (5 bases). CDR1 SQVTM and CDR2 ANQGSEA come from the germline V gene. The CDR3 length is 10 residues. Trimming left V 7 bases short and J 4 bases short, with 7 bases between. The CDR3: CSGDSTEAFF. DNA of the CDR3: TGCAGCGGCGACAGCACTGAAGCTTTCTTT.

This clonotype appeared a few times. This chain links TRBV20-1 with TRBJ2-7; 7 positions agree with TRBD1. This CDR3 contains 13 residues. Unmatched junction bases numbered 9, after V lost 5 bases and J lost 5 bases. The germline gives CDR1 DFQATT, CDR2 SNEGSKA (reference sequence). The chain's CDR3 is CSAPRGRTDEQYF. CDR3 bases: TGCAGTGCTCCAAGGGGGCGCACCGACGAGCAGTACTTC.

Ten or more counts support this clonotype. The chain joins TRBV4-2 to TRBJ2-7; TRBD1 aligns across 10 bases. Germline CDR1 is LGHNA and CDR2 is YNFKEQ. V was pared by 3 bases and J by 5 bases, with 7 bases of the junction left unmatched. This CDR3 comprises 15 residues. The CDR3 protein is CASSHPDRGLHEQYF. The CDR3 region has the DNA TGTGCCAGCAGCCATCCCGACAGGGGGCTGCACGAGCAGTACTTC.